These 14 T cell receptor beta chains share one sample of origin, sequenced in a study of cytomegalovirus exposure and HLA in healthy donors. The primer mix had 60 Vbeta and 13 Jbeta primers. Some clones are missing from TCRdb's copy, which holds only in-frame ones; the method was immunoSEQ multiplex PCR. The data show around 200,000 clones, with approximately 65% seen just once and over 2.5% held by the top ten. Sequences were obtained from PBMCs. These receptors were collected from a man aged 35 to 55 in good health and CMV-seronegative.

This clone was seen only a few times. The rearrangement links TRBV19 to TRBJ1-5, with D hard to call. CDR3 length: 15 residues. Germline V gene sequence: CDR1 LNHDA, CDR2 SQIVND (reference sequence). V was trimmed by 7 bases and J by 2 bases, leaving 15 bases between them. CDR3 sequence (DNA): TGTGCCAGTACCCAACTAGTCTCGGGCAATCAGCCCCAGCATTTT. This translates into CASTQLVSGNQPQHF.

The chain joins TRBV5-6 to TRBJ2-7; possibly TRBD2 for D (5 bases). The CDR3 is 15 amino acids. V shed 5 bases and J shed 7 bases, with 22 bases lying between them. Germline CDR1 and CDR2: SGHDT and YYEEEE. The CDR3 region is CASRRAGLGEGEQYF. As DNA, the CDR3 is TGTGCCAGCAGGAGGGCCGGTTTGGGAGAGGGTGAGCAGTACTTC.

In its sample, this clone was seen a few times. J is TRBJ2-3 and V is TRBV5-1; a weak D match, TRBD2 (6 bases). Deletions cut 4 bases from V and 4 bases from J, with 13 bases between. Germline-derived CDR1 and CDR2 are SGHRS and YFSETQ. This CDR3 comprises 14 residues. Here the CDR3 reads CASSQQPGADTQYF. CDR3 nucleotide sequence: TGCGCCAGCAGCCAACAACCGGGGGCAGATACGCAGTATTTT.

CDR3 DNA sequence: TGCGCCAGCAGTTACGGGACTAGTTACACAGATACGCAGTATTTT. It translates to CASSYGTSYTDTQYF. The chain couples TRBV10-1 to TRBJ2-3; TRBD2 matches 8 bases. CDR1 and CDR2 (germline): WNHNN, SYGVQD (reference sequence). This CDR3 is 15 amino acids long. Trimming took 5 bases from V and 2 from J; bases not matched to a gene: 6.

This chain connects TRBV6-4 to TRBJ2-7; possibly TRBD1 for D (6 bases). This CDR3 has 17 amino acids. CDR1 is MRHNA, CDR2 SNTAGT, per germline. V lost 2 bases, J lost 0 bases, and 17 bases lay in between. Here the CDR3 reads CASSDADRSEASYEQYF. CDR3 coding DNA: TGTGCCAGCAGTGACGCCGACAGGTCGGAGGCCTCCTACGAGCAGTACTTC.

The chain links TRBV19 to TRBJ2-5, with TRBD1 matching over 9 bases. Trimming took 5 bases from V and 7 from J; bases not matched to a gene: 5. Germline loops: CDR1 LNHDA, CDR2 SQIVND (reference sequence). The CDR3 length is 13 residues. The CDR3 protein is CASSAQGAGTQYF. CDR3 DNA sequence: TGTGCCAGTAGTGCACAGGGGGCTGGGACCCAGTACTTC.

The CDR3 here is CASSEASGTGYGYTF. The CDR3 coding sequence is TGTGCCAGCAGTGAAGCGTCTGGGACAGGGTATGGCTACACCTTC. J is TRBJ1-2 and V is TRBV6-1; 9 nucleotides match TRBD1. CDR1 and CDR2 (germline): MNHNS, SASEGT. CDR3 length: 15 amino acids. V was pared by 0 bases and J by 5 bases, with 4 bases of the junction left unmatched.

The chain joins TRBV10-2 to TRBJ2-7; 8 positions agree with TRBD2. The V gene end was trimmed by 6 bases and the J gene end by 6 bases; junction bases not matched to a gene: 7. This CDR3 has 13 residues. In germline, CDR1 is WSHSY, CDR2 SAAADI. CDR3 amino acids: CASREGLVIEQYF. Written as DNA, the CDR3 is TGCGCCAGCAGGGAGGGACTAGTAATCGAGCAGTACTTC.

The genes are TRBV12-5 and TRBJ2-1, with 10 bases that match TRBD2. The ends lost 5 bases at V and 6 bases at J; junction bases unmatched: 7. CDR3 length equals 15 residues. Germline V gene sequence: CDR1 LGHNT, CDR2 FRNRAP. CDR3 sequence: CASGPGTSETNEQFF. In DNA, the CDR3 is TGTGCTAGTGGTCCCGGGACTAGCGAGACCAATGAGCAGTTCTTC.

The chain carries TRBV27 and TRBJ1-2, with 7 bases that match TRBD1. Germline trimming cut 6 bases from V and 2 bases from J; bases unmatched to any gene: 3. CDR1 is MNHEY and CDR2 is SMNVEV in the germline V gene (reference sequence). The CDR3 sequence is 13 residues long. The CDR3 region has the DNA TGTGCCAGCAGGGCAGGGGGGAACTATGGCTACACCTTC. Translation gives CASRAGGNYGYTF.

This clone appeared a single time. The genes are TRBV6-6 and TRBJ2-1, with 11 bases that match TRBD1. The CDR3 is 15 residues long. J lost 2 bases, V lost 6 bases, and 3 bases had no gene match. Germline V CDR1 and CDR2: MNHNY, SVGAGI (reference sequence). CDR3 region: CASRGGQGAYNEQFF. DNA of the CDR3: TGTGCCAGCAGAGGGGGACAGGGGGCCTACAATGAGCAGTTCTTC.

Only a few counts were recorded for this clone. The rearrangement uses TRBV30 and TRBJ2-1; D is unresolved. Germline CDR1 and CDR2: GTSNPN and SVGIG (reference sequence). V lost 8 bases and J 3 bases, leaving 20 bases between the germline ends. The CDR3 runs to 15 residues. CDR3 nucleotide sequence: TGTGCCCCCAGGTCCCCCTCTTCAGGCTACAATGAGCAGTTCTTC. It translates to CAPRSPSSGYNEQFF.

This clone was detected once. The gene calls are TRBV18 and TRBJ1-5; D might be TRBD1 (6 bases). Germline CDR1 is KGHSH and CDR2 is LQKENI. The CDR3 runs 16 residues. Trimming pared 3 bases from V and 1 base from J, leaving 13 bases between. The CDR3 coding sequence is TGTGCCAGCTCACCTAACAGGGAGATCAGCAATCAGCCCCAGCATTTT. Translating it yields CASSPNREISNQPQHF. Using reference TRBV18 and TRBJ1-5 for the parts outside the CDR3, the full variable domain is NAGVMQNPRHLVRRRGQEARLRCSPMKGHSHVYWYRQLPEEGLKFMVYLQKENIIDESGMPKERFSAEFPKEGPSILRIQQVVRGDSAAYFCASSPNREISNQPQHFGDGTRLSIL.

This clone was recorded only once. This chain links TRBV7-2 with TRBJ2-1, with D perhaps TRBD2 (6 bases). CDR3 length: 14 amino acids. Deletions cut 3 bases from V and 0 bases from J, with 6 bases between. Looked up from germline, CDR1 is SGHTA and CDR2 is FQGNSA. The CDR3 nucleotides are TGTGCCAGCAGCTTGACTAGCTCCTACAATGAGCAGTTCTTC. This codes for CASSLTSSYNEQFF.